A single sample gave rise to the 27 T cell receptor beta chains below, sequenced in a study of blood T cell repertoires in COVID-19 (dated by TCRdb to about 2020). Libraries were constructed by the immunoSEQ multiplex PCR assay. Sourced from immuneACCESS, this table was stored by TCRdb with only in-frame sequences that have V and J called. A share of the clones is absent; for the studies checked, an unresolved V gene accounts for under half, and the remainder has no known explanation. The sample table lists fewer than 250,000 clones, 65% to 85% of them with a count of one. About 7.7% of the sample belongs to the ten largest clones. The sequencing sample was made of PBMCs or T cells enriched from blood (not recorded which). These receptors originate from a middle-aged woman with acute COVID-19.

CDR3 bases: TGTGCCAGCAGCTTAGACAGGAATAGCAATCAGCCCCAGCATTTT. Residues: CASSLDRNSNQPQHF. The rearrangement uses TRBV7-2 and TRBJ1-5; maybe TRBD1 (5 bases). Germline loops: CDR1 SGHTA, CDR2 FQGNSA. The CDR3 runs to 15 residues. Deletions cut 1 base from V and 0 bases from J, with 7 bases between.

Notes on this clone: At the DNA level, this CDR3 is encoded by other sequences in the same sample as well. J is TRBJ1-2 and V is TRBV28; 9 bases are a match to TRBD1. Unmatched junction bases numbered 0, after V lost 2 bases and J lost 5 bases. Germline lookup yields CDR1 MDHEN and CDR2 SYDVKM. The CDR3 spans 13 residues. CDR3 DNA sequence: TGTGCCAGCAGTTTAGGGACAGGGTATGGCTACACCTTC. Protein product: CASSLGTGYGYTF.

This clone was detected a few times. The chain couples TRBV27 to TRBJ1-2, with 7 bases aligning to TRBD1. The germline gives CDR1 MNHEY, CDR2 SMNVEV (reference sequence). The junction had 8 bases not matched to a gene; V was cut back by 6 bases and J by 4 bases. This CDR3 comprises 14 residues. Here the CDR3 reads CASSPNRGGYGYTF. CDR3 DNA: TGTGCCAGCAGCCCGAACAGGGGAGGCTATGGCTACACCTTC.

The CDR3 bases are TGTGCCAGCAGCCGACAGGTCTCTGGAAACACCATATATTTT. It is translated as CASSRQVSGNTIYF. The genes are TRBV11-2 and TRBJ1-3; TRBD1 might be the D (6 bases). Germline V gene sequence: CDR1 SGHAT, CDR2 FQNNGV. This CDR3 comprises 14 residues. V was trimmed by 5 bases and J by 0 bases, leaving 8 bases between them.

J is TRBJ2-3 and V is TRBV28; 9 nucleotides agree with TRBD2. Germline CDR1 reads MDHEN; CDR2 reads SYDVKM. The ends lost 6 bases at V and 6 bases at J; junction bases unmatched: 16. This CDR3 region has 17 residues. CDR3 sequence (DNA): TGTGCCAGCAGCTCCCCGCGAGGCGGGAGGGCCTGGGATACGCAGTATTTT. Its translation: CASSSPRGGRAWDTQYF. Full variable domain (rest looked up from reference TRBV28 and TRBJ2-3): DVKVTQSSRYLVKRTGEKVFLECVQDMDHENMFWYRQDPGLGLRLIYFSYDVKMKEKGDIPEGYSVSREKKERFSLILESASTNQTSMYLCASSSPRGGRAWDTQYFGPGTRLTVL.

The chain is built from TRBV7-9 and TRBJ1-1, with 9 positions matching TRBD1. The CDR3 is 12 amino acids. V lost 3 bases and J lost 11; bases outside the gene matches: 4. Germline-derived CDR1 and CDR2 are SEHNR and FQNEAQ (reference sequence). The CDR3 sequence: CASSLRDRVAFF. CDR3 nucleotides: TGTGCCAGCAGCTTGAGGGACAGGGTGGCTTTCTTT.

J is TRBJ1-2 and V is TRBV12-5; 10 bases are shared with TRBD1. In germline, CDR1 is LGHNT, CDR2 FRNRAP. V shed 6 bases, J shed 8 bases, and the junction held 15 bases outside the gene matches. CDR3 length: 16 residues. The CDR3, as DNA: TGTGCTAGTGGCCCCACCCGGGACAGGGGTTTAAGCGGCTACACCTTC. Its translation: CASGPTRDRGLSGYTF.

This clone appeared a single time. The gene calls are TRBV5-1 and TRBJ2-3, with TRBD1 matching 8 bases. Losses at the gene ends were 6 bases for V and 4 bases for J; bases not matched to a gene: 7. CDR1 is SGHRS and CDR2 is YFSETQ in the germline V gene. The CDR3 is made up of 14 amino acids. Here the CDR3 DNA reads TGCGCCAGCACCCGGACAGGGACCCCAGATACGCAGTATTTT. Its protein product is CASTRTGTPDTQYF.

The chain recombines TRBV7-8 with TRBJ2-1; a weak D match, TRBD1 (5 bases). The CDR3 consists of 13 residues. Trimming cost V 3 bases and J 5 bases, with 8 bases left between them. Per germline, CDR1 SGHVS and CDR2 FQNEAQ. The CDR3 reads CASSFSTDNEQFF. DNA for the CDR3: TGTGCCAGCAGCTTCTCGACAGACAATGAGCAGTTCTTC.

The CDR3 DNA sequence: TGTGCCGGCCAGACAGGGTTGTTTATACGTGAAAAACTGTTTTTT. Its protein is CAGQTGLFIREKLFF. J is TRBJ1-4 and V is TRBV21-1; TRBD1 reflects the table's D call only, with no check against the DNA. TRBV21-1 counts as a pseudogene. The CDR3 loop spans 15 amino acids.

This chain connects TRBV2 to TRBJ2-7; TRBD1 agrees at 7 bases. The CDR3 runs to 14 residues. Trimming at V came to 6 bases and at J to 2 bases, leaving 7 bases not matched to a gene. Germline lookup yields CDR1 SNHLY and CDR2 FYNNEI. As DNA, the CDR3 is TGTGCCAGCAGCCAAGGGACAGCTACCTACGAGCAGTACTTC. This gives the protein CASSQGTATYEQYF. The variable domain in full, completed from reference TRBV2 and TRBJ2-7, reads EPEVTQTPSHQVTQMGQEVILRCVPISNHLYFYWYRQILGQKVEFLVSFYNNEISEKSEIFDDQFSVERPDGSNFTLKIRSTKLEDSAMYFCASSQGTATYEQYFGPGTRLTVT.

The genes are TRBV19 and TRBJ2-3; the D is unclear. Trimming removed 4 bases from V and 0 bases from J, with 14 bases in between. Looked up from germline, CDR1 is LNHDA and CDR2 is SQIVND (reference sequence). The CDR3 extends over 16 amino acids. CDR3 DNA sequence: TGTGCCAGTAGTAGCCCCCTAGACCCGAGCACAGATACGCAGTATTTT. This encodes CASSSPLDPSTDTQYF.

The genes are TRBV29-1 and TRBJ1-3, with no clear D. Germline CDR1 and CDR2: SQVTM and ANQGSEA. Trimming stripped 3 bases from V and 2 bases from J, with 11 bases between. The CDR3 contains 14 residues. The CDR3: CSVEVGNTGNTIYF. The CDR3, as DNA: TGCAGCGTTGAGGTTGGCAATACTGGAAACACCATATATTTT.

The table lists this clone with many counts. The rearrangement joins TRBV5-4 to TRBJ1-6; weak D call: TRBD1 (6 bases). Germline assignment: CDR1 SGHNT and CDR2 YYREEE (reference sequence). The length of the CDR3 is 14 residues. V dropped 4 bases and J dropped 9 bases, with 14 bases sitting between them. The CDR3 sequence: CASSLGGMASPLHF. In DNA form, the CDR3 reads TGTGCCAGCAGCCTAGGGGGTATGGCTTCACCCCTCCACTTT.

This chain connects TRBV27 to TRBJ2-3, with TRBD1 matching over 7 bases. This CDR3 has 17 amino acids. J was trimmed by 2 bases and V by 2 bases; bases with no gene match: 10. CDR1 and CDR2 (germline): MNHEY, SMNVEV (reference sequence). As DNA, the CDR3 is TGTGCCAGCAGTTTACTTTCGGTGAGGGGGCCCACAGATACGCAGTATTTT. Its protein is CASSLLSVRGPTDTQYF.

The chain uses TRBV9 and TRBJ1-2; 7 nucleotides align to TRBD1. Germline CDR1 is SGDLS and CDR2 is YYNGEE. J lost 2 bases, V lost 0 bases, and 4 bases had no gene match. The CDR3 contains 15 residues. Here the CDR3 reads CASSVGAGGNYGYTF. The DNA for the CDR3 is TGTGCCAGCAGCGTAGGAGCAGGGGGGAACTATGGCTACACCTTC.

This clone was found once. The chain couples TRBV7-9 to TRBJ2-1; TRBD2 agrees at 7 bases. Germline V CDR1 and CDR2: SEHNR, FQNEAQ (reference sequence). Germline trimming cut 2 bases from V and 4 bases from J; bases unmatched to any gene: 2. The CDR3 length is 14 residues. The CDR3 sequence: CASSLLAVYNEQFF. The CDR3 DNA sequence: TGTGCCAGCAGCTTACTAGCGGTGTACAATGAGCAGTTCTTC.

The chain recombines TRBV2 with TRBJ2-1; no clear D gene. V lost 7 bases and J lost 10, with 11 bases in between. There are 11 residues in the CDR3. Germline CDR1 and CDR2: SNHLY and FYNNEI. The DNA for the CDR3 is TGTGCCAGCAAAATAGCAGACGAGCAGTTCTTC. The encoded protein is CASKIADEQFF.

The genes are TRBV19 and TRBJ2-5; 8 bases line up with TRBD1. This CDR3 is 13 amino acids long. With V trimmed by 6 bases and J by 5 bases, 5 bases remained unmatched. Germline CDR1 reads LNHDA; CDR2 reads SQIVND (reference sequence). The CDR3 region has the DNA TGTGCCAGTAGACCAGGGGGCCAGGAGACCCAGTACTTC. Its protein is CASRPGGQETQYF.

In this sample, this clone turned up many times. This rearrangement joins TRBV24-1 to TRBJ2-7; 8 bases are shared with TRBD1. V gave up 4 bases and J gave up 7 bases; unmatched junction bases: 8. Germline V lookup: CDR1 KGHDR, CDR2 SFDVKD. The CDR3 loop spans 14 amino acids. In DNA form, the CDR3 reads TGTGCCACCAGTGAGTCGGACAGGGTGCGGGAGCAGTACTTC. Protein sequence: CATSESDRVREQYF.

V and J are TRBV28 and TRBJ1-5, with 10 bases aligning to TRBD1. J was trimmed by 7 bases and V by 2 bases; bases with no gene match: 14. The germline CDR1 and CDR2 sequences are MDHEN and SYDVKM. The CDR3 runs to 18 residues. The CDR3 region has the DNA TGTGCCAGCAGTTTAGACGGTCCCGGGACAGGGGTCGGCCAGCCCCAGCATTTT. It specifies CASSLDGPGTGVGQPQHF.

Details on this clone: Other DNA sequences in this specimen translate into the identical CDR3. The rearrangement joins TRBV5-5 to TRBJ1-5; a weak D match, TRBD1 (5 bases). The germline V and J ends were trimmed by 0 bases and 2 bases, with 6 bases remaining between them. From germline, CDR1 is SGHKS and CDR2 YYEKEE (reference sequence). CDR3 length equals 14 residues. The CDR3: CASSLAGGNQPQHF. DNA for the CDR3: TGTGCCAGCAGCTTGGCGGGGGGCAATCAGCCCCAGCATTTT.

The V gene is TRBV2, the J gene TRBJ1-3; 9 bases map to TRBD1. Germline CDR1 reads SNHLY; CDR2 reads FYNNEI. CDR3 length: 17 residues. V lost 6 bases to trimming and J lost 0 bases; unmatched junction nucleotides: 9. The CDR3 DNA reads TGTGCCAGCAGCCTAACCGGGACAGGGAGCTCTGGAAACACCATATATTTT. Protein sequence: CASSLTGTGSSGNTIYF.

CDR3 amino acids: CSVGGTSGSLNEQFF. CDR3 sequence (DNA): TGCAGCGTTGGGGGGACTAGCGGGAGCCTCAATGAGCAGTTCTTC. V is TRBV29-1 and J is TRBJ2-1, with 14 bases matching TRBD2. J gave up 6 bases and V 4 bases, and 5 bases lay outside the gene matches. Per germline, CDR1 SQVTM and CDR2 ANQGSEA. This CDR3 contains 15 residues.

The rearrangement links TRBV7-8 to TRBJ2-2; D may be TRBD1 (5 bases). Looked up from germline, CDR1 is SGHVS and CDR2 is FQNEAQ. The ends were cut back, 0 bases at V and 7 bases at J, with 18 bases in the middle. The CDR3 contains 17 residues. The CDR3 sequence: CASSLAGQGGVGGELFF. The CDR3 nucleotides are TGTGCCAGCAGCTTAGCAGGGCAGGGTGGGGTAGGCGGGGAGCTGTTTTTT.

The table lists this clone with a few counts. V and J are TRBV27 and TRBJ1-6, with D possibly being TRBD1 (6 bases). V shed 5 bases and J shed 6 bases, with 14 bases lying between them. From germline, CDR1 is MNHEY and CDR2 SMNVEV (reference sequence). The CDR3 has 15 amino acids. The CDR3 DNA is TGTGCCAGCAGTGCCAGACAGGCGGGTAATTCACCCCTCCACTTT. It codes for CASSARQAGNSPLHF.

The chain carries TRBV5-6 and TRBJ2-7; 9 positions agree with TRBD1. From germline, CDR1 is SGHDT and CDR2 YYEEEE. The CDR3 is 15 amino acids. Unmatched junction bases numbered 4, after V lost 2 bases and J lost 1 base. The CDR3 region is CASSFPGTGSYEQYF. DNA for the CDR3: TGTGCCAGCAGCTTCCCCGGGACAGGGTCCTACGAGCAGTACTTC.